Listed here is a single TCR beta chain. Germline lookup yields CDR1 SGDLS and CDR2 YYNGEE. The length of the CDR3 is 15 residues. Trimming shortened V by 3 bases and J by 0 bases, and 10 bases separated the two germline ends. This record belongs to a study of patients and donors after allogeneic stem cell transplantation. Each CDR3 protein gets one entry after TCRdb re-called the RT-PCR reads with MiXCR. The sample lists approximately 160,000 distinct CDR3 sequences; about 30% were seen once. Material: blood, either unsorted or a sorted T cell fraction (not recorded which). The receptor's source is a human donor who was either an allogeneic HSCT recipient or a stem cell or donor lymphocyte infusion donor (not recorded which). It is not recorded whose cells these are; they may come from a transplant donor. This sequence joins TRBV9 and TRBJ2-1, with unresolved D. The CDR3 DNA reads TGTGCCAGCAGCGCGCTTGAAAGCTCCTACAATGAGCAGTTCTTC. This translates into CASSALESSYNEQFF. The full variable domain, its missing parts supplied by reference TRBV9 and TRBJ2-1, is DSGVTQTPKHLITATGQRVTLRCSPRSGDLSVYWYQQSLDQGLQFLIQYYNGEERAKGNILERFSAQQFPDLHSELNLSSLELGDSALYFCASSALESSYNEQFFGPGTRLTVL.